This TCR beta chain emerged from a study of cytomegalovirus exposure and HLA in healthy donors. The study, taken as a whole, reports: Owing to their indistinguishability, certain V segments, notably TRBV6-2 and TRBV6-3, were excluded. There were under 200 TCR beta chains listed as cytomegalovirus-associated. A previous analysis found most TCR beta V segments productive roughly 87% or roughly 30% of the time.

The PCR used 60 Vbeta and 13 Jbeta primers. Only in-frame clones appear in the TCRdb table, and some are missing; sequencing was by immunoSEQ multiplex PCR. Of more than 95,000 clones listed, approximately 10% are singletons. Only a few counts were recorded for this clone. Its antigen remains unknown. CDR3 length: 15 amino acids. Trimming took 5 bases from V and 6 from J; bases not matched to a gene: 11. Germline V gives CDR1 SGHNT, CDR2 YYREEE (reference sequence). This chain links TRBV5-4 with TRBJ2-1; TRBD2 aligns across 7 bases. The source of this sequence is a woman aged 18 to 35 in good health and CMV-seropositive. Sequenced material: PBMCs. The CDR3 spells CASRLGGTPTNEQFF. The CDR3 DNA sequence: TGTGCCAGCAGACTGGGGGGGACTCCCACCAATGAGCAGTTCTTC.